This entry is about one TCR beta chain. Its recognized antigen is unknown. No base quality values were provided; no much bigger clone lies one nucleotide off. Per the germline V gene, SGHDT is the CDR1 and YYEEEE is the CDR2. Clipping removes 3 bases from V and 2 bases from J, with 10 as the unmatched junction base count. Inclusive of the bounding cysteine and phenylalanine, the CDR3 is 17 residues long. Only the CDR3 portion is preserved as DNA: 51 bases, with reading frame beginning at the first base. These data come from a study of cytomegalovirus exposure and HLA in healthy donors (dated by TCRdb to 2016 to 2017). Turning to the overall study: An earlier analysis of roughly 500 of the donors reported 276 Gb of sequence data and about 120 million unique TCR beta sequences obtained from about 180 million T cells. An early release that covered roughly 600 HLA-typed donors contained about 300 gigabases of sequencing data and about 93 million unique TCR sequences. The genetic ancestry cluster associated with self-reported Caucasian donors included 65% to 90% of the roughly 380 genotyped donors. The study aimed to test whether cataloging public T cell receptors could reveal signatures of past pathogen exposure. The study used immunosequencing to profile the T cell repertoires of about 670 subjects and linked those repertoires to cytomegalovirus serostatus. A separate validation cohort of approximately 130 different subjects was used in addition to the roughly 720-subject first cohort. To predict cytomegalovirus infection status, the study brought together high-throughput TCR immunosequencing, statistical association of individual TCRs with disease status, and machine learning. In a later analysis, previously published TCR beta repertoires from 500 to 750 donors were re-analyzed and high-resolution HLA genotyping was added so that TCR occurrence patterns could be studied. Rather than using new phenotypic data, the later analysis identified candidate immune exposures from TCR beta sequences and from how often those sequences occurred across donors. An earlier analysis of a few hundred of the donors applied high-throughput TCR beta sequencing to assess whether each TCR beta V gene segment acted as functional or pseudogenic. Donor age, sex, ethnicity and CMV serostatus were collected together with the repertoire data. In a later genetic analysis, genome-wide SNP genotypes for about 65% of the roughly 700 donors were used, and that subset was treated as a discovery cohort. Every discovery cohort repertoire had been produced on one sequencing platform. HLA typing included class I and class II loci at four-digit resolution. Typing coverage differed by locus: A, B, C, DRB1 and DQB1 were typed in about 620-640 donors, DQA1 in about 500, DPA1 in nearly 610, and DPB1 in just under 480. Several DR-DQ haplotypes were treated as single units for association and clustering because of strong linkage in the cohort. Among around 400 genotyped donors of the cohort, an average of approximately 200,000 unique TCR beta nucleotide sequences was sequenced per donor, of which 15% to 20% were non-productive.

The cohort consisted of 670 or so healthy bone marrow donors. Cohort members were all nominally healthy when sampled, although unrecorded immune exposures were likely present. The donor tested CMV seronegative, placing the donor among the approximately 360 seronegative members of the cohort. Every donor gave a peripheral blood sample, and the peripheral blood mononuclear cells from that sample were used for TCR beta sequencing. Genomic DNA extraction from the blood cell samples was performed with the Qiagen DNeasy Blood Extraction Kit. The library was generated by the immunoSEQ multiplex PCR assay. The multiplex PCR relied on a mix of 60 forward primers for TCR Vbeta segments and 13 reverse primers for TCR Jbeta segments. The CDR3 region of rearranged TCR beta genes was amplified from genomic DNA by a multiplex PCR assay. Amplified TCR beta libraries were sequenced as 87-base-pair reads on the Illumina HiSeq System. The authors' analysis ran thus. A later analysis counted around 72 million unique TCR beta chains across the approximately 700 repertoires, and around 9.9 million of these chains were shared by at least two donors. Raw reads were error-corrected and collapsed into unique sequences by a nearest-neighbor algorithm in which closely related sequences were merged to remove PCR and sequencing errors. To assign V, D and J gene segments, CDR3 sequences were aligned to IMGT reference sequences. For a sequence to be retained, a match of at least six nucleotides was required to both a V gene segment and a J gene segment. A rearrangement was called productive if the CDR3 had no stop codons and remained in frame with V and J, and every other rearrangement was called non-productive. CDR3 was defined by IMGT convention, running from the second conserved V-encoded cysteine to the conserved J-encoded phenylalanine. Sequences without an unambiguous match to a single V gene segment were excluded from the earlier analysis of almost 600 of the donors. In an earlier analysis of 587 of the donors, V segments were called functional above 56.7% productive rearrangements and were called segregating when the between-donor standard deviation exceeded 5%. A statistical classification framework was built for diagnosing cytomegalovirus status from the catalog of TCR beta chain sequences. In a later analysis, TCR nucleotide sequences were compared against IMGT/GENE-DB human TR gene sequences so that V and J genes could be assigned. Using the TCRdist pipeline, a later analysis assigned CDR3 sequences along with most-parsimonious VDJ recombination scenarios. A later analysis defined each TCR beta chain by its CDR3 amino acid sequence plus V-gene family, and excluded reads lacking a unique V-gene family. In a later analysis, 500 to 650 highly shared, low-generation-probability nucleotide sequences were removed to address suspected cross-contamination and a sequencing artifact. A later analysis calculated a clonal expansion index for each public chain from normalized within-repertoire ranks of inferred template counts. A later analysis computed generation probabilities with a VDJ recombination model fitted to out-of-frame rearrangements, and checked the results against IGoR. A later analysis scored TCR-TCR, TCR-HLA and TCR-CMV co-occurrence with hypergeometric tests, applying a repertoire-size bias correction to TCR pairs. A later analysis estimated false discovery rates by permuting HLA or CMV assignments 20 times. A later analysis grouped co-occurring TCRs with DBSCAN, adding TCRdist sequence similarity when clustering within HLA-allele-positive subsets. Repertoires with fewer than 30,000 or more than 120,000 public chains, plus five repertoires with anomalous nucleotide sharing, were excluded from co-occurrence clustering. What TCRdb holds here is the immuneACCESS table cut down to in-frame rearrangements. Part of the clones is not present; checked against another copy, under half of the missing clones reflect an unresolved V gene, and the others are unexplained. V and J calls plus clone size are reproduced from that table; the DNA served to infer D and trimming. For this sample the table gives 99,000 or so clones, of which 78% were detected only once. The biggest ten clones account for 1% to 1.5% of the sample.

On the study overall, not on this receptor specifically: A further reported finding was that TCR beta sequences accurately predicted the HLA-A and HLA-B alleles for most subjects in the first cohort. In vitro tests confirmed that a few of the cytomegalovirus-associated TCR beta chains recognize cytomegalovirus antigens. An earlier analysis of around 600 of the donors showed that most TCR beta V segments appeared in productive rearrangements either about 90% or about 30% of the time, which broadly matched IMGT annotations. A later analysis found that most CMV-associated TCR beta chains appeared HLA-restricted, with HLA associations seemingly driven largely by CMV exposure. In a later genetic analysis, a missense DCLRE1C variant was associated with V-gene and J-gene trimming of TCR beta chains, and the association was replicated in an independent cohort. In a later genetic analysis, fewer N-insertions in productive TCRs were reported among donors in an Asian-associated ancestry cluster than the approximately 710-donor mean. Roughly uniform sequencing depth across donors was assumed in presence/absence analyses, although this assumption may not hold. Several of the top co-occurrence clusters appeared to be linked to parvovirus B19, influenza, CMV and Epstein-Barr virus, according to a later analysis. Because HLA typing was unavailable for some donors at each locus, only the typed subset was used in association tests. Some 16 rarely observed V segments, including chromosome 9 orphons, were excluded from the earlier analysis of about 500 of the donors because counts were too low. Cytomegalovirus status was reported to be diagnosed by the classifier with high specificity and sensitivity in both the original and validation cohorts. The sequencing pipeline was judged likely to have produced a cluster of highly shared sequence variants as a technical artifact. When HLA alleles, especially DR and DQ, strongly co-occurred, TCR associations were difficult to assign to individual alleles. The authors suggested that the approach could potentially be extended to other disease states and immunological phenotypes. In a later analysis, the rate of TCR association differed among HLA loci, with DRB1 alleles having the most associated TCRs and HLA-C alleles having the fewest. While some public TCRs were present in many individuals, most TCR sequences turned up only very rarely across donors. Because the 87-base-pair reads could not distinguish some IMGT-functional V segments, including TRBV6-2 and TRBV6-3, those segments were excluded. Specific HLA alleles were associated with more than 15,000 TCR beta sequences at a false discovery rate of 0.05 in a later analysis. The cohort was sequenced for TCR beta chains only, and without alpha or paired-chain data the features that could be detected were limited. A later analysis found that HLA-associated TCR beta chains were more clonally expanded and had lower generation probabilities than equally common non-associated chains. The only immune exposure information available for the cohort was CMV serostatus. The study listed 150 to 200 TCR beta chains as associated with cytomegalovirus. Correlated functional status among segregating V segments might be attributable to linkage disequilibrium, but an unknown experimental factor could not be ruled out.

The clonotype was recovered from a man between 25 and 39 years old in good health and CMV-seronegative. Sequencing was carried out using PBMCs. In this chain, TRBV5-6 is recombined with TRBJ2-3, and TRBD2 matches 9 of the central bases. At the DNA level, the sequence is TGTGCCAGCAGCTGGGGTGGGCTAGCGGGGAACACAGATACGCAGTATTTT. Translation gives CASSWGGLAGNTDTQYF.